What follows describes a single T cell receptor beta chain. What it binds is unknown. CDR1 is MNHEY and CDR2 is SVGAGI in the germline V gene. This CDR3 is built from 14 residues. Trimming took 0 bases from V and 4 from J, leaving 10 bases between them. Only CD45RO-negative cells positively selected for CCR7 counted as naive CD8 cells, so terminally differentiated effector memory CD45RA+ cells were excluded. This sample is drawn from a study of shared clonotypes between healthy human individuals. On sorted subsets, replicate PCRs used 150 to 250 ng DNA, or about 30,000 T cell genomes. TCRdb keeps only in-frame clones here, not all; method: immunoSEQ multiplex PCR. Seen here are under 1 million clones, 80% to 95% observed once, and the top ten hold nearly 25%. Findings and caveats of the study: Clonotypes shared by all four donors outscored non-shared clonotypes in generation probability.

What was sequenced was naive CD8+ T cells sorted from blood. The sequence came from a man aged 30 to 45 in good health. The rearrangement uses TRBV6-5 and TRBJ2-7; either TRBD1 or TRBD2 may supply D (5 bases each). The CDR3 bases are TGTGCCAGCAGTTACTCGAGGGGAAGGTACGAGCAGTACTTC. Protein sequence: CASSYSRGRYEQYF.